This T cell receptor beta chain was found in a study of blood T cell repertoires in COVID-19. Turning to the study itself: Nucleic acid was either cDNA or gDNA, and it came from T cells, B-cell-depleted T cells, or PBMCs.

Here immunoSEQ multiplex PCR was the method, and the copy in TCRdb shows in-frame clones only, minus some. The repertoire holds more than 200,000 clones, with around 85% as singletons. The CDR3 has 18 residues. Germline V gene data show CDR1 as SGHVS and CDR2 as FQNEAQ. V shed 2 bases and J 1 base; nucleotides not matched to a gene: 12. The clonotype comes from a man older than 75 with acute or convalescent COVID-19. The chain is built from TRBV7-8 and TRBJ1-1; 8 bases map to TRBD1. Sequenced input: peripheral blood. The DNA of the CDR3 is TGTGCCAGCAGCTTATCCCAACCAGGGGGCGCGAGGAACACTGAAGCTTTCTTT. This gives the protein CASSLSQPGGARNTEAFF.